The entry below describes one TCR beta chain. The data belong to a study of CD8 T cells in Susac syndrome. An amount of RNA that ranged from roughly 0.5 to 1 ug was reverse transcribed with random hexamers. TCRdb itself ran the immunoSEQ multiplex PCR reads through MiXCR, one entry per CDR3 protein. This repertoire shows 150,000 to 200,000 distinct CDR3 sequences, around 93% found once; its top ten account for around 0.1%. Germline CDR1 and CDR2: DFQATT and SNEGSKA (reference sequence). Trimming took 6 bases from V and 8 from J; bases not matched to a gene: 6. The CDR3 has 12 amino acids. The sample taken for sequencing was CD4+ T cells from PBMCs. The receptor comes from a human donor in good health. V is TRBV20-1 and J is TRBJ1-2; the match to TRBD1 covers 10 bases. The CDR3 loop is CSASGQGRGYTF. In DNA form, the CDR3 reads TGCAGTGCGTCGGGACAGGGGAGGGGCTACACCTTC.